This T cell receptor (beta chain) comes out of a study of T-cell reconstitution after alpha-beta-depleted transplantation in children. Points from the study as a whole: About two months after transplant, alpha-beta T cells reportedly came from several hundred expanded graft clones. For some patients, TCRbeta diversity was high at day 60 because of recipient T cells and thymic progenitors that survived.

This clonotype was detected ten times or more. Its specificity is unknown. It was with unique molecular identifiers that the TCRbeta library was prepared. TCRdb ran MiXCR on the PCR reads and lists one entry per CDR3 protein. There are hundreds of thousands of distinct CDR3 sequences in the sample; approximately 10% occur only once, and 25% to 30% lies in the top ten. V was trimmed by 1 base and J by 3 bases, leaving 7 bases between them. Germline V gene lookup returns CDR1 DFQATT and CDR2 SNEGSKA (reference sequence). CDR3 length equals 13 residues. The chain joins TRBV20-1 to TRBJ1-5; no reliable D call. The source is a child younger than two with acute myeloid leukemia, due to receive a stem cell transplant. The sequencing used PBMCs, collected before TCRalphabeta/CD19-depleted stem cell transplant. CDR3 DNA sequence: TGCAGTGCTAGAGCAGACACCAATCAGCCCCAGCATTTT. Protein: CSARADTNQPQHF.